The 3 T cell receptor beta chains below all came from one sample that was sequenced in a study of shared clonotypes between healthy human individuals. Clones were sequenced by immunoSEQ multiplex PCR, and TCRdb holds only the in-frame ones, with some missing. The repertoire consists of about 2.4 million clones, with more than 85% occurring once and the leading ten covering 0.35% to 0.45%. Source material: naive CD4+ T cells from PBMCs. The subset here: CD45RA+ positively selected. These receptors all come from a man between 18 and 29 years old in good health. Some clones in this sample may be carry-over from other donors' samples.

In its sample, this clone was seen once. In nucleotides, the CDR3 is TGTGCCACCACCACCTTGGGGGCACAGGGCTATGGCTACACCTTC. It codes for CATTTLGAQGYGYTF. The chain combines TRBV15 with TRBJ1-2; possible D gene TRBD1, 6 bases. CDR3 length: 15 residues. From germline, CDR1 is LNHNV and CDR2 YYDKDF (reference sequence). The germline V and J ends were trimmed by 7 bases and 4 bases, with 19 bases remaining between them.

V is TRBV5-1 and J is TRBJ1-2; D unresolved. Per the germline V gene, CDR1 is SGHRS and CDR2 is YFSETQ. The CDR3 is made up of 13 amino acids. Deletions cut 1 base from V and 6 bases from J, with 10 bases between. CDR3 protein: CASSLLGGDGYTF. The DNA of the CDR3 is TGCGCCAGCAGCTTGTTAGGCGGTGATGGCTACACCTTC.

This clone has a single count. The gene calls are TRBV5-5 and TRBJ1-4, with TRBD1 as a possible D gene (5 bases). Germline lookup yields CDR1 SGHKS and CDR2 YYEKEE (reference sequence). The CDR3 is 14 amino acids. Trimming left V 2 bases short and J 6 bases short, with 11 bases between. CDR3 nucleotides: TGTGCCAGCAGCTTCTTTCAGGGAGATGAAAAACTGTTTTTT. Translated, it gives CASSFFQGDEKLFF. Using reference TRBV5-5 and TRBJ1-4 for the parts outside the CDR3, the full variable domain is DAGVTQSPTHLIKTRGQQVTLRCSPISGHKSVSWYQQVLGQGPQFIFQYYEKEERGRGNFPDRFSARQFPNYSSELNVNALLLGDSALYLCASSFFQGDEKLFFGSGTQLSVL.